The entry below describes one T cell receptor (beta chain). What it recognizes is unknown. Measured with immunoSEQ multiplex PCR; TCRdb has only the in-frame clones, and not every one. Here the sample spans approximately 150,000 clones, 75% to 95% being singletons. Losses at the gene ends were 5 bases for V and 4 bases for J; bases not matched to a gene: 7. This CDR3 is 15 amino acids long. The germline CDR1 and CDR2 sequences are LNHNV and YYDKDF (reference sequence). This entry belongs to a study of T cell responses to AZD1222 COVID-19 vaccine. Study context: Combined were second doses at about 4 or about 12 weeks. The study, taken as a whole, reports: Increases in Spike-specific TCR breadth and depth were seen after two AZD1222 doses.

V is TRBV15 and J is TRBJ1-1, with TRBD1 identical over 10 bases. Sequences were derived from peripheral blood, sampled on day 0 of AZD1222 vaccination. The receptor comes from an adult in good health. CDR3 in amino acids: CATSGDRTGGTEAFF. CDR3 bases: TGTGCCACCAGCGGGGACCGGACAGGGGGCACTGAAGCTTTCTTT.